The 26 T cell receptor beta chains below all came from one sample that was sequenced in a study of CD8+ T cells in alopecia areata. RNA was extracted and reverse transcribed into cDNA as the sequencing template. Assay used: immunoSEQ multiplex PCR; TCRdb lists only in-frame clones, some missing. The sample yields some 200,000 clones, 56% seen once. Sequencing was performed on CD8+ T cells sorted from blood. Source of these receptors: a human donor in good health.

The gene calls are TRBV6-5 and TRBJ1-1; a possible D gene is TRBD1 (5 bases). V lost 2 bases, J lost 4 bases, and 11 bases lay in between. Per the germline V gene, CDR1 is MNHEY and CDR2 is SVGAGI. The CDR3 totals 14 residues. The CDR3 loop is CASSYGNGGTEAFF. Written as DNA, the CDR3 is TGTGCCAGCAGTTACGGAAACGGGGGCACTGAAGCTTTCTTT.

The rearrangement links TRBV15 to TRBJ2-7, with D possibly being TRBD2 (7 bases). The ends were cut back, 1 base at V and 0 bases at J, with 13 bases in the middle. Germline V gene lookup returns CDR1 LNHNV and CDR2 YYDKDF (reference sequence). This CDR3 comprises 16 residues. The CDR3 spells CATSRAGGGPSYEQYF. The CDR3, as DNA: TGTGCCACCAGCAGAGCAGGCGGGGGCCCCTCCTACGAGCAGTACTTC.

The J gene is TRBJ2-1, the V gene TRBV29-1; the D is unclear. Germline CDR1 reads SQVTM; CDR2 reads ANQGSEA. V lost 3 bases, J lost 5 bases, and 11 bases lay in between. The CDR3 is 13 amino acids. This CDR3 reads CSVDPTAHNEQFF. The DNA of the CDR3 is TGCAGCGTTGATCCCACAGCACACAATGAGCAGTTCTTC.

The chain couples TRBV13 to TRBJ1-2; D is unclear. With 5 bases removed from V and 8 bases from J, the gap between germline ends came to 24 bases. Germline V gene data show CDR1 as PRHDT and CDR2 as FYEKMQ (reference sequence). The CDR3 extends over 16 amino acids. CDR3 nucleotide sequence: TGTGCCAGCAGCACGCGCCTCGGGGAAGCTGGCGAAGGCTACACCTTC. Its translation: CASSTRLGEAGEGYTF.

V gene TRBV25-1 combines with J gene TRBJ1-5; no definite D call. CDR3 length: 18 amino acids. CDR1 is MGHDK and CDR2 is SYGVNS in the germline V gene. V was pared by 8 bases and J by 2 bases, with 25 bases between. CDR3 in amino acids: CASSQSYPLCWGNQPQHF. CDR3 nucleotide sequence: TGTGCCAGCTCCCAATCCTATCCTTTATGCTGGGGCAATCAGCCCCAGCATTTT.

The rearrangement uses TRBV7-2 and TRBJ2-7; possibly TRBD1 or TRBD2 for D (6 bases each). Deletions cut 5 bases from V and 4 bases from J, with 12 bases between. The CDR3 sequence is 13 residues long. Germline CDR1 and CDR2: SGHTA and FQGNSA. The CDR3 nucleotides read TGTGCCAGCAGCCCCCGGGGGCAGTACGAGCAGTACTTC. Protein product: CASSPRGQYEQYF. Variable domain in full (rest from reference TRBV7-2 and TRBJ2-7): GAGVSQSPSNKVTEKGKDVELRCDPISGHTALYWYRQSLGQGLEFLIYFQGNSAPDKSGLPSDRFSAERTGGSVSTLTIQRTQQEDSAVYLCASSPRGQYEQYFGPGTRLTVT.

The sample holds a few counts of this clone. V gene TRBV9 combines with J gene TRBJ2-1; 10 bases align to TRBD2. Unmatched junction bases numbered 3, after V lost 0 bases and J lost 0 bases. Germline V lookup: CDR1 SGDLS, CDR2 YYNGEE. The CDR3 extends over 17 amino acids. The CDR3 sequence is CASSVALAGSSYNEQFF. The CDR3 nucleotides are TGTGCCAGCAGCGTAGCACTAGCGGGGAGCTCCTACAATGAGCAGTTCTTC. Full variable domain (missing parts from reference TRBV9 and TRBJ2-1): DSGVTQTPKHLITATGQRVTLRCSPRSGDLSVYWYQQSLDQGLQFLIQYYNGEERAKGNILERFSAQQFPDLHSELNLSSLELGDSALYFCASSVALAGSSYNEQFFGPGTRLTVL.

The chain has TRBV6-6 and TRBJ2-5; possible D gene TRBD1, 6 bases. Germline V gene data show CDR1 as MNHNY and CDR2 as SVGAGI (reference sequence). V lost 4 bases to trimming and J lost 5 bases, with 11 bases between them. This CDR3 is 13 amino acids long. CDR3 coding DNA: TGTGCCAGCAGTTTTCAGGGGCTGGAGACCCAGTACTTC. Amino acids: CASSFQGLETQYF.

This clone has only a few counts. The J gene is TRBJ2-7, the V gene TRBV11-2; D may be TRBD2 (6 bases). The CDR3 runs 10 residues. Germline V CDR1 and CDR2: SGHAT, FQNNGV. With 11 bases removed from V and 5 bases from J, the gap between germline ends came to 10 bases. The CDR3 region is CASGVDEQYF. Here the CDR3 DNA reads TGTGCCTCGGGGGTCGACGAGCAGTACTTC.

The chain couples TRBV7-9 to TRBJ1-1; 8 positions agree with TRBD1. V dropped 5 bases and J dropped 4; count of bases not matched to a gene: 9. Germline V CDR1 and CDR2: SEHNR, FQNEAQ (reference sequence). The CDR3 is made up of 15 amino acids. CDR3: CASSRRTGPGTEAFF. In DNA form, the CDR3 reads TGTGCCAGCAGCCGGAGGACAGGGCCGGGCACTGAAGCTTTCTTT.

The V gene is TRBV6-5, the J gene TRBJ2-5; no definite D call. Germline-derived CDR1 and CDR2 are MNHEY and SVGAGI. The CDR3 loop spans 11 amino acids. Trimming stripped 7 bases from V and 5 bases from J, with 8 bases between. The CDR3 DNA is TGTGCCAGCAAACAAGGGGAGACCCAGTACTTC. The encoded protein is CASKQGETQYF.

V and J are TRBV30 and TRBJ1-6; D unresolved. The CDR3 has 16 residues. The V gene lost 0 bases and the J gene lost 6 bases, with 15 bases spanning the gap. CDR1 is GTSNPN, CDR2 SVGIG, per germline (reference sequence). The CDR3 reads CAWSVVGVWPNSPLHF. In DNA, the CDR3 is TGTGCCTGGAGTGTAGTCGGGGTCTGGCCTAATTCACCCCTCCACTTT.

The rearrangement links TRBV18 to TRBJ1-5; TRBD1 matches at 8 bases. There are 18 residues in the CDR3. Trimming at V came to 2 bases and at J to 5 bases, leaving 14 bases not matched to a gene. Germline V lookup: CDR1 KGHSH, CDR2 LQKENI. CDR3 loop: CASSPNFMETGDHQPQHF. Here the CDR3 DNA reads TGTGCCAGCTCACCAAATTTTATGGAGACAGGGGACCATCAGCCCCAGCATTTT.

This chain connects TRBV30 to TRBJ1-1; no clear D gene. The CDR3 totals 14 residues. Per the germline V gene, CDR1 is GTSNPN and CDR2 is SVGIG (reference sequence). The germline V and J ends were trimmed by 0 bases and 0 bases, with 8 bases remaining between them. The DNA of the CDR3 is TGTGCCTGGAGTGTACCCAGCTTGAACACTGAAGCTTTCTTT. Its translation is CAWSVPSLNTEAFF.

As to this clone: The same CDR3 also results from other DNA sequences found in this sample. The chain employs TRBV9 and TRBJ1-2, with 7 positions matching TRBD1. This CDR3 has 14 residues. With 0 bases clipped from V and 3 bases from J, the junction kept 2 bases outside the gene matches. The germline CDR1 and CDR2 sequences are SGDLS and YYNGEE. CDR3 loop: CASSVGGGDYGYTF. The CDR3 DNA sequence: TGTGCCAGCAGCGTAGGAGGGGGCGACTATGGCTACACCTTC.

The CDR3 bases are TGTGCCAGCAGCCCCAGCCGGGGAGATAGCTACGAGCAGTACTTC. Amino acids: CASSPSRGDSYEQYF. The chain employs TRBV11-2 and TRBJ2-7, with a possible D match to TRBD2 (5 bases). V was trimmed by 5 bases and J by 3 bases, leaving 17 bases between them. In germline, CDR1 is SGHAT, CDR2 FQNNGV. CDR3 size: 15 residues.

This chain uses TRBV12-5 with TRBJ1-5; no firm D call. Per germline, CDR1 LGHNT and CDR2 FRNRAP. The germline V and J ends were trimmed by 7 bases and 0 bases, with 13 bases remaining between them. The CDR3 totals 15 residues. This CDR3 is CASADGPYSNQPQHF. The CDR3 nucleotides are TGTGCTAGTGCTGACGGGCCTTATAGCAATCAGCCCCAGCATTTT.

The chain is built from TRBV5-1 and TRBJ2-7, with 8 bases aligning to TRBD1. This CDR3 spans 14 amino acids. Germline CDR1 SGHRS, CDR2 YFSETQ. The V gene end was trimmed by 4 bases and the J gene end by 0 bases; junction bases not matched to a gene: 3. The CDR3 is CASSGGTGSYEQYF. The CDR3 DNA reads TGCGCCAGCAGCGGGGGGACAGGCTCCTACGAGCAGTACTTC.

The rearrangement joins TRBV27 to TRBJ2-7; 7 bases are a match to TRBD1. Germline CDR1 MNHEY, CDR2 SMNVEV (reference sequence). This CDR3 region has 15 residues. With 8 bases clipped from V and 0 bases from J, the junction kept 10 bases outside the gene matches. CDR3 DNA: TGTGCCAGCCGACGCTCGGGGACAGCCTCCTACGAGCAGTACTTC. This codes for CASRRSGTASYEQYF.

This sequence joins TRBV6-5 and TRBJ1-2, with D possibly being TRBD1 (6 bases). Per the germline V gene, CDR1 is MNHEY and CDR2 is SVGAGI. V was trimmed by 6 bases and J by 8 bases, leaving 16 bases between them. The CDR3 is made up of 13 amino acids. CDR3 loop: CASSQGSTRGYTF. The CDR3 DNA is TGTGCCAGCAGCCAGGGGTCAACTCGGGGCTACACCTTC.

The gene calls are TRBV13 and TRBJ1-2; D is uncertain. This CDR3 spans 15 amino acids. Deletions cut 3 bases from V and 1 base from J, with 12 bases between. Germline V lookup: CDR1 PRHDT, CDR2 FYEKMQ (reference sequence). Written as DNA, the CDR3 is TGTGCCAGCAGCTTGCGCCTAGTCGATAACTATGGCTACACCTTC. Translation: CASSLRLVDNYGYTF.

The V and J genes are TRBV7-6 and TRBJ2-5; the D is unclear. Germline CDR1 is SGHVS and CDR2 is FNYEAQ. V was trimmed by 5 bases and J by 2 bases, leaving 15 bases between them. The CDR3 is 15 residues long. The CDR3 coding sequence is TGTGCCAGCAGCCCCCTGGCCCGCGCTCAAGAGACCCAGTACTTC. Translating gives CASSPLARAQETQYF.

The chain joins TRBV9 to TRBJ2-5; D remains ambiguous. The CDR3 sequence is 15 residues long. The germline CDR1 and CDR2 sequences are SGDLS and YYNGEE. Deletions cut 0 bases from V and 4 bases from J, with 13 bases between. CDR3: CASSVGSPRGETQYF. CDR3 in DNA: TGTGCCAGCAGCGTAGGTTCTCCAAGAGGAGAGACCCAGTACTTC.

This clone was counted only a few times. The chain is built from TRBV30 and TRBJ2-5; 14 nucleotides match TRBD2. J lost 4 bases, V lost 2 bases, and 6 bases had no gene match. CDR3 size: 16 residues. The germline V gene encodes CDR1 GTSNPN and CDR2 SVGIG (reference sequence). CDR3 nucleotide sequence: TGTGCCTGGAGTCCCGGACTAGCGGGGGGTCGAGAGACCCAGTACTTC. It specifies CAWSPGLAGGRETQYF.

The rearrangement links TRBV19 to TRBJ1-1; D call uncertain. Germline CDR1 reads LNHDA; CDR2 reads SQIVND (reference sequence). The CDR3 consists of 16 residues. The V and J ends lost 1 base and 0 bases respectively, with 12 bases between them. CDR3 bases: TGTGCCAGTAGTATAGTGGGCGGCCCGTTGAACACTGAAGCTTTCTTT. This translates into CASSIVGGPLNTEAFF.

Only a few counts were recorded for this clone. Other DNA sequences in the sample encode the same CDR3. The V and J genes are TRBV4-1 and TRBJ2-1; 8 bases line up with TRBD2. Germline lookup yields CDR1 MGHRA and CDR2 YSYEKL. The CDR3 consists of 15 residues. V was pared by 4 bases and J by 3 bases, with 5 bases of the junction left unmatched. The CDR3: CASSLGLADYNEQFF. DNA for the CDR3: TGCGCCAGCAGCCTCGGACTAGCCGACTACAATGAGCAGTTCTTC.